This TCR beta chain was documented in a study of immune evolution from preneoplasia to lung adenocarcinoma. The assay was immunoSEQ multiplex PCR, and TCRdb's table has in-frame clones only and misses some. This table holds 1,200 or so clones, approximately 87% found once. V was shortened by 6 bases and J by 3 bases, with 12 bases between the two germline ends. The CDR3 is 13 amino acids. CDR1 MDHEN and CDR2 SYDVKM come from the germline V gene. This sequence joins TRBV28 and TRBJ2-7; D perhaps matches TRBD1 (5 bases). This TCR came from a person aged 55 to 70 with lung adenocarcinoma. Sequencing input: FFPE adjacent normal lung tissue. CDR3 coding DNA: TGTGCCAGCAGGGGGCAGGGTGTCTACGAGCAGTACTTC. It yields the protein CASRGQGVYEQYF.